This T cell receptor beta chain originates from a study of cytotoxic CD8 clonotypes in ibrutinib-treated CLL. Assay used: immunoSEQ multiplex PCR; TCRdb lists only in-frame clones, some missing. This sample carries approximately 9,200 clones, approximately 77% of them seen once, and the ten largest clones take approximately 35%. The sequencing here drew on PBMCs, taken before ibrutinib treatment. The receptor was isolated from a human donor with chronic lymphocytic leukemia.

The CDR3 reads CASSLILAGGGEQYF. The CDR3, as DNA: TGTGCCAGCAGCTTGATACTAGCGGGGGGTGGTGAGCAGTACTTC. This chain connects TRBV5-4 to TRBJ2-7, with 12 bases aligning to TRBD2. Per the germline V gene, CDR1 is SGHNT and CDR2 is YYREEE (reference sequence). The junction had 6 bases not matched to a gene; V was cut back by 1 base and J by 7 bases. The CDR3 consists of 15 residues.